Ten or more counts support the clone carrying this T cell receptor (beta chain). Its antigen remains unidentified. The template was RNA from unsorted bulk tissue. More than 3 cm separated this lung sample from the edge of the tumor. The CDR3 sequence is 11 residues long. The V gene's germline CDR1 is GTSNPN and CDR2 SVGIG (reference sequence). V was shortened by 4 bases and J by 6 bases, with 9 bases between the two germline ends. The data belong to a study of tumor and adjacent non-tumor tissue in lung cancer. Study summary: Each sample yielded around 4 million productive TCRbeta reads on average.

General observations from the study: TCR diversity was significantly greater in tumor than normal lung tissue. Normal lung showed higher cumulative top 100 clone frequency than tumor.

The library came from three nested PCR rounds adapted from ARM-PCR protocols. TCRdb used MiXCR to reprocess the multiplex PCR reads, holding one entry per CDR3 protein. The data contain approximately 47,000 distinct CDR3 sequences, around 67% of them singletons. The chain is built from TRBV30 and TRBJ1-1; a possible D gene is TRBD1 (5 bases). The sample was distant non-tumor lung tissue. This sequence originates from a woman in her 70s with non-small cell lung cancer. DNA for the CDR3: TGTGCCTGGAACGCGGGGCCTGAAGCTTTCTTT. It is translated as CAWNAGPEAFF.